These 27 T cell receptor beta chains were sequenced from one sample in a study of blood T cell repertoires in COVID-19. Profiled with immunoSEQ multiplex PCR; TCRdb holds only in-frame clones, not every one. The table shows about 160,000 clones, with about 90% occurring only once. The material sequenced was peripheral blood. The receptors come from a man aged 30 to 45 with COVID-19, enrolled during active disease.

The chain recombines TRBV5-5 with TRBJ2-7; 8 nucleotides line up with TRBD2. The V gene's germline CDR1 is SGHKS and CDR2 YYEKEE (reference sequence). The J segment lost 3 bases and the V segment lost 1 base, leaving 6 bases of the junction unmatched. The CDR3 extends over 15 amino acids. The CDR3 DNA follows: TGTGCCAGCAGCTTGTCTCGACTAGCGTACTACGAGCAGTACTTC. It specifies CASSLSRLAYYEQYF.

J is TRBJ2-2 and V is TRBV4-2; perhaps TRBD1 as D (5 bases). CDR1 and CDR2 from the germline V gene are LGHNA and YNFKEQ. This CDR3 is built from 17 residues. V shed 1 base and J shed 0 bases, with 12 bases lying between them. CDR3 sequence: CASSQAPGRSNTGELFF. CDR3 in DNA: TGTGCCAGCAGCCAAGCTCCAGGGCGTTCGAACACCGGGGAGCTGTTTTTT.

V usage is TRBV6-6 and J usage is TRBJ1-2; 10 bases line up with TRBD1. The V gene end was trimmed by 5 bases and the J gene end by 2 bases; junction bases not matched to a gene: 11. The CDR3 runs 17 residues. CDR1 and CDR2 from the germline V gene are MNHNY and SVGAGI (reference sequence). The CDR3 bases are TGTGCCAGCAGTCCCCGGACAGGGGGGACACTAAACTATGGCTACACCTTC. It specifies CASSPRTGGTLNYGYTF.

This clone was observed once. Written as DNA, the CDR3 is TGCGCCAGCAGCCATTACACTCCGGGACAGGGTATCCCAGATACGCAGTATTTT. Protein sequence: CASSHYTPGQGIPDTQYF. The J gene is TRBJ2-3, the V gene TRBV4-3, with 9 bases identical to TRBD1. There are 18 residues in the CDR3. Unmatched junction bases numbered 14, after V lost 3 bases and J lost 4 bases. From germline, CDR1 is LGHNA and CDR2 YSLEER.

This sequence joins TRBV15 and TRBJ2-1; 12 bases are shared with TRBD2. This CDR3 comprises 18 residues. The V gene end was trimmed by 0 bases and the J gene end by 8 bases; junction bases not matched to a gene: 11. Germline CDR1 and CDR2: LNHNV and YYDKDF (reference sequence). The CDR3 coding sequence is TGTGCCACCAGCAGAGATAGCCGTTCTAGCGGGAGGGTGCATGAGCAGTTCTTC. Protein product: CATSRDSRSSGRVHEQFF.

This sequence joins TRBV5-1 and TRBJ1-2; TRBD1 matches 9 bases. The germline gives CDR1 SGHRS, CDR2 YFSETQ. V gave up 4 bases and J gave up 13 bases; unmatched junction bases: 8. This CDR3 contains 12 residues. The CDR3 DNA follows: TGCGCCAGCAGCCCCCCGGGACAGGGAGGCACCTTC. It specifies CASSPPGQGGTF.

The rearrangement links TRBV6-1 to TRBJ2-6, with 10 bases aligning to TRBD2. J was trimmed by 4 bases and V by 3 bases; bases with no gene match: 12. The CDR3 length is 19 residues. Germline values: CDR1 MNHNS, CDR2 SASEGT. This CDR3 is CASSDTGLAGVAGANVLTF. The CDR3 DNA reads as TGTGCCAGCAGTGATACTGGTCTAGCGGGAGTGGCGGGGGCCAACGTCCTGACTTTC.

V gene TRBV3-1 (or the pseudogene TRBV3-2) combines with J gene TRBJ2-7; TRBD2 aligns across 12 bases. The J segment lost 3 bases and the V segment lost 4 bases, leaving 16 bases of the junction unmatched. The V gene's germline CDR1 is LGHDT and CDR2 YNNKEL (reference sequence). This CDR3 is built from 19 residues. CDR3 protein: CASSPRLAGAKYIIYEQYF. The CDR3 DNA sequence: TGTGCCAGCAGCCCCCGACTAGCGGGGGCAAAATACATTATCTACGAGCAGTACTTC.

This clone was counted a single time. The chain uses TRBV29-1 and TRBJ2-5, with TRBD1 identical over 8 bases. The trim removed 7 bases at V and 2 bases at J, leaving 6 bases unmatched. The CDR3 is made up of 13 amino acids. Germline CDR1 is SQVTM and CDR2 is ANQGSEA. In DNA form, the CDR3 reads TGCAGCGCCCGACAGGGGTTACAAGAGACCCAGTACTTC. Translated: CSARQGLQETQYF. Full variable domain (outside the CDR3, taken from reference TRBV29-1 and TRBJ2-5): SAVISQKPSRDICQRGTSLTIQCQVDSQVTMMFWYRQQPGQSLTLIATANQGSEATYESGFVIDKFPISRPNLTFSTLTVSNMSPEDSSIYLCSARQGLQETQYFGPGTRLLVL.

The rearrangement links TRBV9 to TRBJ1-1, with D possibly matching TRBD1 (6 bases). This CDR3 has 15 residues. Germline values: CDR1 SGDLS, CDR2 YYNGEE. V was trimmed by 4 bases and J by 7 bases, leaving 20 bases between them. CDR3 region: CASSPLTMTGIEAFF. In DNA form, the CDR3 reads TGTGCCAGCAGCCCCCTTACTATGACAGGTATTGAAGCTTTCTTT.

This rearrangement joins TRBV5-1 to TRBJ1-1; D unresolved. From germline, CDR1 is SGHRS and CDR2 YFSETQ. V was cut by 2 bases and J by 1 base, with 9 bases left in between. The CDR3 contains 14 residues. The chain's CDR3 is CASSFTSGNTEAFF. The CDR3 DNA is TGCGCCAGCAGCTTTACCTCGGGGAACACTGAAGCTTTCTTT.

The J gene is TRBJ1-1, the V gene TRBV6-5; D may be TRBD1 (6 bases). CDR1 and CDR2 from the germline V gene are MNHEY and SVGAGI. The CDR3 totals 14 residues. Trimming took off 4 bases at V and 4 bases at J, with 13 bases between the two ends. The CDR3 DNA is TGTGCCAGCAGTTCGGGAGGGGGTTCCACTGAAGCTTTCTTT. Translation gives CASSSGGGSTEAFF.

V gene TRBV6-6 combines with J gene TRBJ2-7; 7 bases map to TRBD1. CDR1 and CDR2 from the germline V gene are MNHNY and SVGAGI (reference sequence). The length of the CDR3 is 16 residues. With 5 bases clipped from V and 1 base from J, the junction kept 11 bases outside the gene matches. CDR3 sequence (DNA): TGTGCCAGCAGTAAATCCCTAGACAGGGTTTCCTACGAGCAGTACTTC. Translated: CASSKSLDRVSYEQYF.

In DNA form, the CDR3 reads TGTGCCAGCAGCCAATCGGTCCGGGGAGAGCAGTACTTC. Translation: CASSQSVRGEQYF. The gene calls are TRBV16 and TRBJ2-7, with a possible D match to TRBD2 (5 bases). The V and J ends lost 0 bases and 7 bases respectively, with 10 bases between them. CDR3 size: 13 residues. Germline V gene sequence: CDR1 KGHSY, CDR2 FQNENV.

The chain links TRBV9 to TRBJ2-3; 10 bases are a match to TRBD1. Germline values: CDR1 SGDLS, CDR2 YYNGEE. CDR3 size: 19 residues. After removal of 4 bases from V and 0 bases from J, the junction contained 14 bases not matched to a gene. The CDR3 coding sequence is TGTGCCAGCAGCCCCTCCGGGACAGGGGTCCGATCTAGCACAGATACGCAGTATTTT. Translated, it gives CASSPSGTGVRSSTDTQYF.

The chain joins TRBV7-9 to TRBJ2-7, with 8 positions matching TRBD1. Trimming cost V 4 bases and J 1 base; bases outside gene matches: 6. CDR1 and CDR2 (germline): SEHNR, FQNEAQ (reference sequence). The CDR3 loop spans 15 amino acids. Written as DNA, the CDR3 is TGTGCCAGCAGCTCTCAAGACAGGGGATCCTACGAGCAGTACTTC. Translating it yields CASSSQDRGSYEQYF.

The rearrangement uses TRBV19 and TRBJ1-5, with 7 positions matching TRBD1. Losses at the gene ends were 5 bases for V and 0 bases for J; bases not matched to a gene: 4. Germline CDR1 LNHDA, CDR2 SQIVND (reference sequence). The CDR3 runs to 15 residues. The CDR3 DNA follows: TGTGCCAGTAGTTGGACAGGAGATAGCAATCAGCCCCAGCATTTT. As protein: CASSWTGDSNQPQHF.

The table lists this clone with a few counts. The rearrangement joins TRBV4-1 to TRBJ2-7, with TRBD2 matching over 9 bases. V gave up 0 bases and J gave up 8 bases; unmatched junction bases: 5. This CDR3 is built from 14 residues. Germline loops: CDR1 MGHRA, CDR2 YSYEKL. The CDR3 DNA reads as TGCGCCAGCAGCCAAGAGGGGGCTAGCGGGAAGCAGTACTTC. It yields the protein CASSQEGASGKQYF.

The V and J genes are TRBV6-2 or TRBV6-3 and TRBJ1-2; 8 bases line up with TRBD1. Unmatched junction bases numbered 9, after V lost 6 bases and J lost 0 bases. This CDR3 contains 16 residues. Germline CDR1 reads MNHEY; CDR2 reads SVGEGT. The CDR3 here is CASSDQGASANYGYTF. The CDR3 bases are TGTGCCAGCAGCGACCAGGGGGCCTCGGCTAACTATGGCTACACCTTC.

This clone has only a few counts. The chain employs TRBV27 and TRBJ2-5; TRBD2 aligns across 8 bases. Germline assignment: CDR1 MNHEY and CDR2 SMNVEV (reference sequence). This CDR3 spans 14 amino acids. J was trimmed by 2 bases and V by 6 bases; bases with no gene match: 5. The CDR3 DNA reads TGTGCCAGCAGGGTTAGCGGGAAACAAGAGACCCAGTACTTC. Translation: CASRVSGKQETQYF.

This sequence joins TRBV4-1 and TRBJ2-3; D gene unclear. Germline lookup yields CDR1 MGHRA and CDR2 YSYEKL. The CDR3 consists of 16 residues. The ends were cut back, 0 bases at V and 0 bases at J, with 10 bases in the middle. CDR3 region: CASSQEAAPSTDTQYF. The CDR3 coding sequence is TGCGCCAGCAGCCAAGAGGCGGCCCCTAGCACAGATACGCAGTATTTT.

The J gene is TRBJ2-5, the V gene TRBV6-1, with 9 positions matching TRBD1. Trimming took 3 bases from V and 5 from J; bases not matched to a gene: 4. The germline CDR1 and CDR2 sequences are MNHNS and SASEGT. This CDR3 is 14 amino acids long. CDR3 amino acids: CASSDGTGLETQYF. In DNA, the CDR3 is TGTGCCAGCAGTGACGGGACAGGGCTGGAGACCCAGTACTTC.

This clone was seen a single time. The chain has TRBV11-2 and TRBJ2-7, with 7 bases that match TRBD2. CDR1 and CDR2 (germline): SGHAT, FQNNGV. The CDR3 spans 15 residues. V was pared by 5 bases and J by 2 bases, with 9 bases of the junction left unmatched. The DNA of the CDR3 is TGTGCCAGCAGCCCCACACTAGCGTCGGCCTACGAGCAGTACTTC. Translating gives CASSPTLASAYEQYF.

This clone was counted once. The chain joins TRBV7-6 to TRBJ2-7; possibly TRBD2 for D (7 bases). V was shortened by 2 bases and J by 0 bases, with 11 bases between the two germline ends. CDR1 is SGHVS, CDR2 FNYEAQ, per germline. The CDR3 is 15 residues long. In DNA form, the CDR3 reads TGTGCCAGCAGCTTAAGGGGGGGTAGCTCCTACGAGCAGTACTTC. Translated, it gives CASSLRGGSSYEQYF.

The chain is built from TRBV11-3 and TRBJ2-3; 13 bases map to TRBD2. J was trimmed by 6 bases and V by 5 bases; bases with no gene match: 11. Germline V gives CDR1 SGHNT, CDR2 YENEEA. The CDR3 extends over 17 amino acids. The CDR3 is CASSAAGTSGKRDTQYF. CDR3 sequence (DNA): TGTGCCAGCAGCGCTGCCGGGACTAGCGGGAAGAGGGATACGCAGTATTTT.

The CDR3 nucleotides read TGTGCCAGCAGAAGGACAGGGGGATACGAGCAGTACTTC. Protein product: CASRRTGGYEQYF. The chain combines TRBV12-3 or TRBV12-4 with TRBJ2-7, with 10 bases matching TRBD1. The CDR3 spans 13 residues. V lost 6 bases and J lost 4; bases outside the gene matches: 3.

The chain employs TRBV3-1 (or the pseudogene TRBV3-2) and TRBJ2-2; 13 bases are a match to TRBD2. CDR1 and CDR2 (germline): LGHDT, YNNKEL (reference sequence). After removal of 0 bases from V and 3 bases from J, the junction contained 10 bases not matched to a gene. This CDR3 spans 20 amino acids. For the CDR3, the DNA is TGTGCCAGCAGCCAAGATTTCGGACTAGCGGGAGAAGGGGACACCGGGGAGCTGTTTTTT. Amino acids: CASSQDFGLAGEGDTGELFF.